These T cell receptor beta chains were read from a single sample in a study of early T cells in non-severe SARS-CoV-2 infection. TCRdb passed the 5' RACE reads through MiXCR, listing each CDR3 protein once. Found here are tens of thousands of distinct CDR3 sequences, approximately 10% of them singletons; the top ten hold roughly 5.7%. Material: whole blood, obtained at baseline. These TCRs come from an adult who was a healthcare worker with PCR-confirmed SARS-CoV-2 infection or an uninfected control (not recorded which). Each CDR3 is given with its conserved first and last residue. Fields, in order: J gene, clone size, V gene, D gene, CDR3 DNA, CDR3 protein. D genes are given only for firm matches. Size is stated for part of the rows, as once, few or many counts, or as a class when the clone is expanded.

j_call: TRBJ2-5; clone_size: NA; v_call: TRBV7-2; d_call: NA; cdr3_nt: TGTGCCAGCAGACCGCCAGGAAAAGAGACCCAGTACTTC; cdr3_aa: CASRPPGKETQYF
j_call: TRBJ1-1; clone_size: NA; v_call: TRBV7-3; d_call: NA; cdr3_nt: TGTGCCAGCAGCTTAAGCGGAAACAGTGAAGCTTTCTTT; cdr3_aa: CASSLSGNSEAFF
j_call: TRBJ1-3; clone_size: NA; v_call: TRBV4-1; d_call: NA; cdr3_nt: TGCGCCAGCAGCCACCCAATCCTCTCTGGAAACACCATATATTTT; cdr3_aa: CASSHPILSGNTIYF
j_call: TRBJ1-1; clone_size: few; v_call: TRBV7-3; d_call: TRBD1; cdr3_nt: TGTGCCAGCAGTTTTGACAGGGGGCCTGCTTTCTTT; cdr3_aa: CASSFDRGPAFF
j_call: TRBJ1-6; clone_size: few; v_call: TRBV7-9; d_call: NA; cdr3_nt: TGTGCCAGCAGCGCTTCCGGGCCCGATAATTCACCCCTCCACTTT; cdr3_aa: CASSASGPDNSPLHF
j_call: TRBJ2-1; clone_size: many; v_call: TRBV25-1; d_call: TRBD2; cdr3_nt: TGTGCCAGCAGTGAAAAGCGGGAGGGAGGTCGGGTCTTC; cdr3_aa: CASSEKREGGRVF
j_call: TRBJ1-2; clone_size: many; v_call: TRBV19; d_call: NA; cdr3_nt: TGTGCCAGTAGTATACGACGGGTACTTTATGGCTACACCTTC; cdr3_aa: CASSIRRVLYGYTF
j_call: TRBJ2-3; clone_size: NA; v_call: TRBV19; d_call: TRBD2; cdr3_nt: TGTGCCAGTAGTATAGGGCCTAGCGGAAATTCTTGGTCGCAGTATTTT; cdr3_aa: CASSIGPSGNSWSQYF
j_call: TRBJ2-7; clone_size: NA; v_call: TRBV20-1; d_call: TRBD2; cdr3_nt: TGCAGTGCTCCATCACTAGCGGGCGCCTACGAGCAGTACTTC; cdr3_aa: CSAPSLAGAYEQYF
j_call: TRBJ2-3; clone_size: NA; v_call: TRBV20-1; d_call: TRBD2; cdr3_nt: TGCAGTGCTAGTCCTAATAGCGGGAGTTCAGATACGCAGTATTTT; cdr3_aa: CSASPNSGSSDTQYF
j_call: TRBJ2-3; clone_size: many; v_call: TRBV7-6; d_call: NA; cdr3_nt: TGTGCCAGCAGCGCCGGGGTGAGCACAGATACGCAGTATTTT; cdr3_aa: CASSAGVSTDTQYF
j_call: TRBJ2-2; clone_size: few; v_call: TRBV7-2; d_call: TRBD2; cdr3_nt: TGTGCCAGCAGCGGTGGACTAGCGGGAGTCACCGGGGAGCTGTTTTTT; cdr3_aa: CASSGGLAGVTGELFF
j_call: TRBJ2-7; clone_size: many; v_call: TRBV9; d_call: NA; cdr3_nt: TGTGCCAGCAGCGTAGGTGGCGGGGGCCCGATTCGCGAGCAGTACTTC; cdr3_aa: CASSVGGGGPIREQYF
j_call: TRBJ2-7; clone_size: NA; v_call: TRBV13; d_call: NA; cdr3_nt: TGTGCCAGCAGCTTCCGACATGGTTCCTACGAGCAGTACTTC; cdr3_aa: CASSFRHGSYEQYF
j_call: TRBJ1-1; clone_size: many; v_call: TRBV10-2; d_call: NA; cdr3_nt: TGCGCCAGCAGAGAACAGGTGAACACTGAAGCTTTCTTT; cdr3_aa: CASREQVNTEAFF
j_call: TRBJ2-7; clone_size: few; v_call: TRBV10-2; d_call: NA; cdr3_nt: TGCGCCAGCAGTGAGCAGGGCATCGGCGAGCAGTACTTC; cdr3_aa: CASSEQGIGEQYF
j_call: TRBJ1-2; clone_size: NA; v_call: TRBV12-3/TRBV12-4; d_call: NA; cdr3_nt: TGTGCCAGCAGTTTAGACAGCGCCAACTATGGCTACACCTTC; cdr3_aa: CASSLDSANYGYTF
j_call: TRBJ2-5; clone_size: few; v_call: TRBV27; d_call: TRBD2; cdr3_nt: TGTGCCAGCAGTTTGTGGGGGGGAGAGACCCAGTACTTC; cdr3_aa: CASSLWGGETQYF
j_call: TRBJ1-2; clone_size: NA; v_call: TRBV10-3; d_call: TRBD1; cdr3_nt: TGTGCCATCAGTCAACAGACAGGGGGCGCTAACTATGGCTACACCTTC; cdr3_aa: CAISQQTGGANYGYTF
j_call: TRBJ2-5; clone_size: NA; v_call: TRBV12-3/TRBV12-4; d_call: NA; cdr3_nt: TGTGCCAGCAGTTTTGGTAGAGAGACCCAGTACTTC; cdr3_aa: CASSFGRETQYF
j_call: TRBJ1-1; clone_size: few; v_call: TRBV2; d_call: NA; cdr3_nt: TGTGCCACCTTCCTACCAGGGACGACCTCCTCGAACACTGAAGCTTTCTTT; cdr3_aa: CATFLPGTTSSNTEAFF
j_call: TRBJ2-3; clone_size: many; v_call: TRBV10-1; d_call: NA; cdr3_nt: TGCGCCAGCAGTCAGGGACGGACGAGCACAGATACGCAGTATTTT; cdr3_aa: CASSQGRTSTDTQYF
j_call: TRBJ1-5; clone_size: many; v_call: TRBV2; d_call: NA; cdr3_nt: TGTGCCAGCAGTGTGATGGCCGCTCAGCCCCAGCATTTT; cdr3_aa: CASSVMAAQPQHF
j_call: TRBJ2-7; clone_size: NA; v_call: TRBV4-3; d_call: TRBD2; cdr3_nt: TGCGCCAGCAGCCAAGCCCGGACTAGCGGGGCCTACGAGCAGTACTTC; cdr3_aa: CASSQARTSGAYEQYF
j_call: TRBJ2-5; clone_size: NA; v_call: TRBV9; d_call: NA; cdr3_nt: TGTGCCAGCAGTGAGGGGCAGGAAGAGACCCAGTACTTC; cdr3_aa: CASSEGQEETQYF
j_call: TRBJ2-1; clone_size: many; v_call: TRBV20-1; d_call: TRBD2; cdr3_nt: TGCAGTGCCGAGGGCGGGGGGAGCTCCTACAATGAGCAGTTCTTC; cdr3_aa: CSAEGGGSSYNEQFF
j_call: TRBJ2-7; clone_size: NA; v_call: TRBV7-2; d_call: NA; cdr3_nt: TGTGCCAGCAGGTTCCGGGCCCGAGTCACCTACGAGCAGTACTTC; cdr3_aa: CASRFRARVTYEQYF
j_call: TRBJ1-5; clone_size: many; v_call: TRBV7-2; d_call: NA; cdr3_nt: TGTGCCAGCAGCTTAGGGGATGCCGGGCGCCCCGGCCAGCATTTT; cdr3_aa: CASSLGDAGRPGQHF
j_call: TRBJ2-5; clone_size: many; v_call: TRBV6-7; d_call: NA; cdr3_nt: TGTGCCAGCAGTTACCCCCTGGCGGGACAAGAGACCCAGTACTTC; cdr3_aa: CASSYPLAGQETQYF
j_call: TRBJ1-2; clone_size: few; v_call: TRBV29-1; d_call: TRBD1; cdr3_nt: TGCAGCGTTCGGACAGGGGAGGGCGGCTACACCTTC; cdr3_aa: CSVRTGEGGYTF
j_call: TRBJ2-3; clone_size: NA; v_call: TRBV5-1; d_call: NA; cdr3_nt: TGCGCCAGCAGCTTGTTGGTTGATACGCAGTATTTT; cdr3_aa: CASSLLVDTQYF
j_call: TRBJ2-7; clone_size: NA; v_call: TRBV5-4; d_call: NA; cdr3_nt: TGTGCCAGCAGCTATTCCGACAGGAGAAATCACGAGCAGTACTTC; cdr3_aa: CASSYSDRRNHEQYF
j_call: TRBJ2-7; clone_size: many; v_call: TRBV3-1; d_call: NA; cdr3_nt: TGTGCCAGCAGCCAGGGACTTCCCTCCGAGCAGTACTTC; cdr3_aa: CASSQGLPSEQYF
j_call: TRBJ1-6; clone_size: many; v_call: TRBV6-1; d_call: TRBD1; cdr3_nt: TGTGCCAGCGGACAGGGGAATCGTGGATTTAATTCACCCCTCCACTTT; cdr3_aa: CASGQGNRGFNSPLHF
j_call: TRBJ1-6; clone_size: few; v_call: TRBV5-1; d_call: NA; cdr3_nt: TGCGCCAGCAGCTCCGGGATTAACTATAATTCACCCCTCCACTTT; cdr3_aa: CASSSGINYNSPLHF
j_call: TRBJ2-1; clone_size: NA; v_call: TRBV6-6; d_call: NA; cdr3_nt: TGTGCCAGCAGCTGGCGAAATGAGCAGTTCTTC; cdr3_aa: CASSWRNEQFF
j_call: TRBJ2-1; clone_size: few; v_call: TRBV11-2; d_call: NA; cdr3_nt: TGTGCCAGCAGCACAGGGTGGAATGAGCAGTTCTTC; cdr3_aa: CASSTGWNEQFF
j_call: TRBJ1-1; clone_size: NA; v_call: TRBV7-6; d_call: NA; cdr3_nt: TGTGCCAGCAGCTTAGGGGCAAGAAACACTGAAGCTTTCTTT; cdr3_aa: CASSLGARNTEAFF
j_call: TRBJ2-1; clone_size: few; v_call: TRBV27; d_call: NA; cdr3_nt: TGTGCCAGCAGTACTCTGACCGCCCTGGTCATCTACAATGAGCAGTTCTTC; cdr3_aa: CASSTLTALVIYNEQFF
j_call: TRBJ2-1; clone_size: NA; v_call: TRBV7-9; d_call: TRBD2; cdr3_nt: TGTGCCAGCAGCTTCAGCGGGAGCGGGAATGAGCAGTTCTTC; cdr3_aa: CASSFSGSGNEQFF
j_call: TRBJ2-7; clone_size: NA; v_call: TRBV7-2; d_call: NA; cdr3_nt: TGTGCCAGCAGCCCTCCCCACTTCGAGCAGTACTTC; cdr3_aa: CASSPPHFEQYF
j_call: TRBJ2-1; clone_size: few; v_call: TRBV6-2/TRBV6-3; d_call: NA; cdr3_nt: TGTGCCAGCAGTTACAGGGTCAATGAGCAGTTCTTC; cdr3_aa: CASSYRVNEQFF
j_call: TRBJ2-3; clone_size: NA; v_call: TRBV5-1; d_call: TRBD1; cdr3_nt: TGCGCCAGCAGCTTGGATGCAGGGGGCACCACAGATACGCAGTATTTT; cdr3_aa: CASSLDAGGTTDTQYF
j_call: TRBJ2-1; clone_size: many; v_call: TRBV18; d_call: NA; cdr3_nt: TGTGCCAGCTCACCAGGAGCGGCAGACTTACAGTTCTTC; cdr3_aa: CASSPGAADLQFF
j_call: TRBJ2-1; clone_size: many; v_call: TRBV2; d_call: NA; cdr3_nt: TGTGCCAGCAAGGCGGGTCACTCCTACAATGAGCAGTTCTTC; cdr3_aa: CASKAGHSYNEQFF
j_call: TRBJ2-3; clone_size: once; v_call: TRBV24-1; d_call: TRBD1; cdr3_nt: TGTGCCACCAGTGACCCCGGGACAGCTAGCACAGATACACAGTATTTT; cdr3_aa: CATSDPGTASTDTQYF
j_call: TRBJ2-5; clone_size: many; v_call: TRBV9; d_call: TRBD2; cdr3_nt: TGTGCCAGCCTCCCCGAGGCGGGAGCGGAAGAGACCCAGTACTTC; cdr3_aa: CASLPEAGAEETQYF
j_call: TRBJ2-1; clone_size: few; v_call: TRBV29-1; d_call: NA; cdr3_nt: TGCAGCGTTGACAGGGGTGGGGATGAGCAGTTCTTC; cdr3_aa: CSVDRGGDEQFF
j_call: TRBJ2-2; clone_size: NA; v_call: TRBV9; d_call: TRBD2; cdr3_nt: TGTGCCAGCAGCGTATTGGGGACTAGCGGTTACACCGGGGAGCTGTTTTTT; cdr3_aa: CASSVLGTSGYTGELFF
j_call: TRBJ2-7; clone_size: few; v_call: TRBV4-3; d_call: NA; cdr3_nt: TGCGCCAGCAGCCAAGAGGTGGCGGGGGCGCGTTACGAGCAGTACTTC; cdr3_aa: CASSQEVAGARYEQYF
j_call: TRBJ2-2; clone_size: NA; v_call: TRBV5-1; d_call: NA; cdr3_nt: TGCGCCAGCAGGGTTGAAACCGGGGAGCTGTTTTTT; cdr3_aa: CASRVETGELFF
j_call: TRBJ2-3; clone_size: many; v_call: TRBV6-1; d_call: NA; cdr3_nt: TGTGCCAGCAGTGAAACATGGGGGACTCCGGGGGATACGCAGTATTTT; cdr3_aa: CASSETWGTPGDTQYF
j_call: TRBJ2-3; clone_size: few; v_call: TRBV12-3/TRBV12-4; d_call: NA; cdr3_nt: TGTGCCAGCAGTTTAGTTTTCGGGGCAGGAGTGTTGGATACGCAGTATTTT; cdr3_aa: CASSLVFGAGVLDTQYF
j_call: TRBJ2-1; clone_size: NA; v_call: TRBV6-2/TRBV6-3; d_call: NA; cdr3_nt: TGTGCCAGCAGTTATTTCATCTACAATGAGCAGTTCTTC; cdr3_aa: CASSYFIYNEQFF
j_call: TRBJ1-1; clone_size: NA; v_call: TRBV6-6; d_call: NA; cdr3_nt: TGTGCCGGAGCGAAGAGGGGTGAAACTGAAGCTTTCTTT; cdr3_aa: CAGAKRGETEAFF
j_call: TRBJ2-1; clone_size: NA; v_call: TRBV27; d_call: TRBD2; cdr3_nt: TGTGCCAGCAGTTCGCTAAAACTAGCGGGAGGCTACAATGAGCAGTTCTTC; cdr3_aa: CASSSLKLAGGYNEQFF